These 32 T cell receptor beta chains originate from one sample sequenced in a study of T cell changes during pregnancy in multiple sclerosis. Some clones are missing from TCRdb's copy, which holds only in-frame ones; the method was immunoSEQ multiplex PCR. The sample holds tens of thousands of clones, over 80% seen once. Sequenced material: CD4+ T cells from peripheral blood mononuclear cells, taken before pregnancy. Receptor source: a female donor with multiple sclerosis, enrolled in a pregnancy study.

The chain recombines TRBV5-6 with TRBJ2-7, with a possible D match to TRBD1 (5 bases). There are 13 residues in the CDR3. Germline lookup yields CDR1 SGHDT and CDR2 YYEEEE. V lost 4 bases, J lost 3 bases, and 11 bases lay in between. The CDR3 loop is CASSPRVYYEQYF. As DNA, the CDR3 is TGTGCCAGCAGCCCCAGGGTCTACTACGAGCAGTACTTC.

The chain is built from TRBV7-9 and TRBJ1-1, with 7 bases fitting TRBD1. The CDR3 has 13 residues. Germline assignment: CDR1 SEHNR and CDR2 FQNEAQ (reference sequence). The junction had 4 bases not matched to a gene; V was cut back by 6 bases and J by 3 bases. The chain's CDR3 is CASSWDSDTEAFF. Here the CDR3 DNA reads TGTGCCAGCAGTTGGGACAGCGACACTGAAGCTTTCTTT.

The chain uses TRBV7-2 and TRBJ2-3, with D perhaps matching TRBD2 (5 bases). The CDR3 extends over 15 amino acids. Between the trimmed V and J ends, which lost 3 bases and 2 bases, there was a span of 12 bases. Per germline, CDR1 SGHTA and CDR2 FQGNSA. CDR3 nucleotide sequence: TGTGCCAGCAGCTTTCAGCGGCTCCCCACAGATACGCAGTATTTT. This encodes CASSFQRLPTDTQYF.

This clone was seen only once. This chain links TRBV2 with TRBJ2-5; 14 positions match TRBD2. The V segment lost 6 bases and the J segment 2 bases; nucleotides outside the gene matches: 5. This CDR3 contains 16 residues. CDR1 and CDR2 from the germline V gene are SNHLY and FYNNEI. CDR3 sequence: CASRAGTSGRQETQYF. DNA for the CDR3: TGTGCCAGCAGGGCCGGGACTAGCGGGAGACAAGAGACCCAGTACTTC. The full variable domain, completed using reference TRBV2 and TRBJ2-5, is EPEVTQTPSHQVTQMGQEVILRCVPISNHLYFYWYRQILGQKVEFLVSFYNNEISEKSEIFDDQFSVERPDGSNFTLKIRSTKLEDSAMYFCASRAGTSGRQETQYFGPGTRLLVL.

The chain recombines TRBV5-4 with TRBJ2-1, with D possibly TRBD2 on 5 matching bases. Germline V gene sequence: CDR1 SGHNT, CDR2 YYREEE (reference sequence). This CDR3 has 14 residues. V was clipped by 4 bases and J by 5 bases, with 13 bases between them. The CDR3 loop reads CASSPRGPHNEQFF. The CDR3 coding sequence is TGTGCCAGCAGCCCCCGGGGTCCACACAATGAGCAGTTCTTC.

The gene calls are TRBV7-2 and TRBJ2-1; the match to TRBD2 covers 9 bases. This CDR3 has 17 amino acids. The V gene end was trimmed by 1 base and the J gene end by 6 bases; junction bases not matched to a gene: 10. Germline values: CDR1 SGHTA, CDR2 FQGNSA. In DNA form, the CDR3 reads TGTGCCAGCAGCTTAGTTCGTCTGGTAGCGGGAGTCAATGAGCAGTTCTTC. Amino acids: CASSLVRLVAGVNEQFF.

The chain joins TRBV2 to TRBJ2-7; D is unclear. The germline V gene has CDR1 SNHLY and CDR2 FYNNEI. Deletions cut 5 bases from V and 4 bases from J, with 6 bases between. CDR3 length: 11 amino acids. The CDR3, as DNA: TGTGCCAGCAGTAGTGAGTACGAGCAGTACTTC. Translated: CASSSEYEQYF.

The chain couples TRBV5-1 to TRBJ2-1; D is possibly TRBD1 (6 bases). Trimming removed 0 bases at V and 0 bases at J, with 13 bases between. The CDR3 runs 17 residues. Germline CDR1 SGHRS, CDR2 YFSETQ. The CDR3 coding sequence is TGCGCCAGCAGCTTGGGGGCCGGCAGGGGCTCCTACAATGAGCAGTTCTTC. This translates into CASSLGAGRGSYNEQFF.

The sample holds one count of this clone. The chain joins TRBV7-9 to TRBJ2-5, with 11 nucleotides matching TRBD2. The CDR3 is 17 residues long. Germline V gives CDR1 SEHNR, CDR2 FQNEAQ (reference sequence). V lost 3 bases, J lost 2 bases, and 8 bases stayed unmatched. CDR3 sequence: CASSLGLAESLQETQYF. CDR3 coding DNA: TGTGCCAGCAGCTTGGGACTAGCGGAAAGTTTACAAGAGACCCAGTACTTC.

V gene TRBV6-1 combines with J gene TRBJ2-7; D gene unclear. Germline V gene lookup returns CDR1 MNHNS and CDR2 SASEGT. The CDR3 extends over 15 amino acids. The V and J ends lost 3 bases and 2 bases respectively, with 14 bases between them. The CDR3 protein is CASSEVNGITYEQYF. CDR3 bases: TGTGCCAGCAGTGAGGTGAACGGTATAACCTACGAGCAGTACTTC.

V is TRBV7-2 and J is TRBJ2-5, with 12 positions matching TRBD2. The CDR3 covers 18 residues. The V gene end was trimmed by 4 bases and the J gene end by 4 bases; junction bases not matched to a gene: 13. The germline V gene has CDR1 SGHTA and CDR2 FQGNSA. CDR3 amino acids: CASSSRTSGNLPGETQYF. As DNA, the CDR3 is TGTGCCAGCAGCTCACGGACTAGCGGGAACCTACCGGGAGAGACCCAGTACTTC. Looking up the rest from reference TRBV7-2 and TRBJ2-5 gives the full variable domain: GAGVSQSPSNKVTEKGKDVELRCDPISGHTALYWYRQSLGQGLEFLIYFQGNSAPDKSGLPSDRFSAERTGGSVSTLTIQRTQQEDSAVYLCASSSRTSGNLPGETQYFGPGTRLLVL.

The chain uses TRBV18 and TRBJ2-5; 11 positions agree with TRBD2. The germline V gene encodes CDR1 KGHSH and CDR2 LQKENI. Germline trimming cut 3 bases from V and 3 bases from J; bases unmatched to any gene: 0. This CDR3 contains 14 residues. CDR3 bases: TGTGCCAGCTCACCGACTAGCGGGGAAGAGACCCAGTACTTC. This encodes CASSPTSGEETQYF.

This clone has only one observation. The gene calls are TRBV7-2 and TRBJ1-5; 8 bases agree with TRBD1. The CDR3 runs 15 residues. Germline CDR1 SGHTA, CDR2 FQGNSA. Trimming took 1 base from V and 7 from J; bases not matched to a gene: 6. As DNA, the CDR3 is TGTGCCAGCAGCTTAGAGGACAGGGAGTCACAGCCCCAGCATTTT. Protein product: CASSLEDRESQPQHF.

The chain combines TRBV15 with TRBJ1-2; tentative D call: TRBD1 (6 bases). This CDR3 is 15 amino acids long. Germline V gene lookup returns CDR1 LNHNV and CDR2 YYDKDF (reference sequence). Trimming cost V 1 base and J 5 bases, with 14 bases left between them. The CDR3 loop is CATSRASSTGYGYTF. CDR3 nucleotides: TGTGCCACCAGCAGAGCCTCCTCTACAGGGTATGGCTACACCTTC. Full variable domain (remainder filled in from reference TRBV15 and TRBJ1-2): DAMVIQNPRYQVTQFGKPVTLSCSQTLNHNVMYWYQQKSSQAPKLLFHYYDKDFNNEADTPDNFQSRRPNTSFCFLDIRSPGLGDTAMYLCATSRASSTGYGYTFGSGTRLTVV.

The rearrangement links TRBV4-1 to TRBJ1-2; D possibly corresponds to TRBD1 (5 bases). The V gene lost 1 base and the J gene lost 3 bases, with 12 bases spanning the gap. This CDR3 is 15 amino acids long. The V gene's germline CDR1 is MGHRA and CDR2 YSYEKL. DNA for the CDR3: TGCGCCAGCAGCCAAGTGATGAGCAGGGACTATGGCTACACCTTC. It is translated as CASSQVMSRDYGYTF.

The V call is TRBV6-5, the J call TRBJ1-5; TRBD1 agrees at 8 bases. The CDR3 is 13 residues long. The germline V gene has CDR1 MNHEY and CDR2 SVGAGI. The J segment lost 6 bases and the V segment lost 8 bases, leaving 6 bases of the junction unmatched. CDR3 bases: TGTGCCAGCCGACAGGGGTTAGCTCAGCCCCAGCATTTT. This sequence encodes CASRQGLAQPQHF.

The chain links TRBV6-6 to TRBJ2-7; D perhaps matches TRBD1 (6 bases). Germline CDR1 and CDR2: MNHNY and SVGAGI (reference sequence). This CDR3 is 12 amino acids long. V shed 6 bases and J shed 4 bases, with 10 bases lying between them. This chain's CDR3 is CASSEQGYEQYF. CDR3 in DNA: TGTGCCAGCAGCGAACAGGGTTACGAGCAGTACTTC.

Only a few counts were recorded for this clone. The chain employs TRBV6-5 and TRBJ1-1, with 9 bases fitting TRBD1. V lost 2 bases to trimming and J lost 8 bases; unmatched junction nucleotides: 0. CDR1 and CDR2 (germline): MNHEY, SVGAGI. This CDR3 spans 12 amino acids. In DNA, the CDR3 is TGTGCCAGCAGTTACGGGACAGGGGAAGCTTTCTTT. Translation gives CASSYGTGEAFF.

This rearrangement joins TRBV19 to TRBJ1-4; D remains ambiguous. Germline V gene data show CDR1 as LNHDA and CDR2 as SQIVND (reference sequence). The CDR3 contains 14 residues. Between the trimmed V and J ends, which lost 3 bases and 0 bases, there was a span of 5 bases. In DNA form, the CDR3 reads TGTGCCAGTAGTATGTTAACAACTAATGAAAAACTGTTTTTT. Amino acid sequence: CASSMLTTNEKLFF.

The chain joins TRBV4-3 to TRBJ1-2; D is uncertain. The CDR3 is 15 amino acids. CDR1 is LGHNA and CDR2 is YSLEER in the germline V gene. Trimming removed 0 bases from V and 0 bases from J, with 8 bases in between. The DNA of the CDR3 is TGCGCCAGCAGCCAAGAGCTCACTACTAACTATGGCTACACCTTC. Translation: CASSQELTTNYGYTF.

The chain joins TRBV2 to TRBJ2-2, with 16 bases identical to TRBD2. Trimming cost V 6 bases and J 3 bases; bases outside gene matches: 7. Germline V gene data show CDR1 as SNHLY and CDR2 as FYNNEI. The CDR3 loop spans 18 amino acids. The CDR3 here is CASRTGTSGRADTGELFF. Here the CDR3 DNA reads TGTGCCAGCAGAACCGGGACTAGCGGGAGGGCGGACACCGGGGAGCTGTTTTTT. The entire variable domain, with the rest obtained from reference TRBV2 and TRBJ2-2, is as follows: EPEVTQTPSHQVTQMGQEVILRCVPISNHLYFYWYRQILGQKVEFLVSFYNNEISEKSEIFDDQFSVERPDGSNFTLKIRSTKLEDSAMYFCASRTGTSGRADTGELFFGEGSRLTVL.

The V call is TRBV2, the J call TRBJ1-4, with no clear D. The CDR3 is made up of 12 amino acids. Deletions cut 7 bases from V and 8 bases from J, with 11 bases between. CDR1 is SNHLY and CDR2 is FYNNEI in the germline V gene. The CDR3 DNA follows: TGTGCCAGCAAGCAGGCTGGGGAAAAACTGTTTTTT. Its protein is CASKQAGEKLFF.

The chain employs TRBV5-1 and TRBJ2-5; 11 bases map to TRBD2. Germline CDR1 is SGHRS and CDR2 is YFSETQ. CDR3 length: 16 residues. V shed 0 bases and J 4 bases; nucleotides not matched to a gene: 5. CDR3 residues: CASSLALAGGPETQYF. The DNA of the CDR3 is TGCGCCAGCAGCTTGGCCTTAGCGGGGGGGCCAGAGACCCAGTACTTC.

This chain links TRBV7-9 with TRBJ2-5; weak D call: TRBD1 (6 bases). Germline assignment: CDR1 SEHNR and CDR2 FQNEAQ (reference sequence). Trimming took 5 bases from V and 5 from J, leaving 9 bases between them. The CDR3 consists of 12 residues. CDR3 loop: CASSPQGETQYF. The DNA of the CDR3 is TGTGCCAGCAGCCCTCAGGGGGAGACCCAGTACTTC. Combining the CDR3 with reference TRBV7-9 and TRBJ2-5 gives the whole variable domain DTGVSQNPRHKITKRGQNVTFRCDPISEHNRLYWYRQTLGQGPEFLTYFQNEAQLEKSRLLSDRFSAERPKGSFSTLEIQRTEQGDSAMYLCASSPQGETQYFGPGTRLLVL.

The chain has TRBV27 and TRBJ2-5, with 10 bases matching TRBD1. There are 12 residues in the CDR3. Trimming took 5 bases from V and 12 from J; bases not matched to a gene: 6. Per germline, CDR1 MNHEY and CDR2 SMNVEV (reference sequence). CDR3 amino acids: CASSPGTGVKYF. CDR3 DNA: TGTGCCAGCAGTCCCGGGACAGGGGTTAAGTACTTC.

This rearrangement joins TRBV19 to TRBJ1-6; 9 nucleotides match TRBD1. The germline gives CDR1 LNHDA, CDR2 SQIVND (reference sequence). This CDR3 region has 17 residues. The V and J ends lost 3 bases and 10 bases, in that order; junction bases with no gene match: 13. CDR3 nucleotide sequence: TGTGCCAGTAGTATTCCGGGACAGGGCCCCTCGCGCTCACCCCTCCACTTT. Protein sequence: CASSIPGQGPSRSPLHF.

The CDR3 spells CASSVAPGVGEQYF. DNA of the CDR3: TGTGCCAGCAGCGTAGCACCGGGGGTGGGCGAGCAGTACTTC. The gene calls are TRBV9 and TRBJ2-7; a possible D gene is TRBD2 (6 bases). The CDR3 contains 14 residues. Germline V gene data show CDR1 as SGDLS and CDR2 as YYNGEE. The V end was cut by 0 bases, the J end by 6 bases, with 13 bases between.

The chain carries TRBV5-1 and TRBJ2-7, with a weak D call TRBD1 (6 bases). The length of the CDR3 is 15 residues. V lost 4 bases and J 0 bases, leaving 14 bases between the germline ends. The V gene's germline CDR1 is SGHRS and CDR2 YFSETQ. The CDR3 sequence: CASSPSRDTSYEQYF. For the CDR3, the DNA is TGCGCCAGCAGCCCCAGCCGGGACACCTCCTACGAGCAGTACTTC.

The V call is TRBV6-5, the J call TRBJ2-2; D is uncertain. The CDR3 consists of 15 residues. Trimming removed 2 bases from V and 5 bases from J, with 12 bases in between. Germline V gene lookup returns CDR1 MNHEY and CDR2 SVGAGI. In DNA, the CDR3 is TGTGCCAGCAGTTACAGCTCCGTCATTACCGGGGAGCTGTTTTTT. Its protein product is CASSYSSVITGELFF.

This clone came up a few times. The chain recombines TRBV29-1 with TRBJ2-3, with a weak D call TRBD2 (6 bases). CDR1 and CDR2 (germline): SQVTM, ANQGSEA. V lost 4 bases and J 3 bases, leaving 17 bases between the germline ends. This CDR3 is 15 amino acids long. The CDR3 region is CSVVAGTLRTDTQYF. DNA of the CDR3: TGCAGCGTTGTCGCCGGGACTCTCAGAACAGATACGCAGTATTTT.

This clone appeared once. The chain has TRBV28 and TRBJ2-5; tentatively, D is TRBD2 (5 bases). Trimming left V 2 bases short and J 4 bases short, with 14 bases between. CDR3 length: 15 residues. Germline V CDR1 and CDR2: MDHEN, SYDVKM. The CDR3 is CASSLNLARGETQYF. CDR3 coding DNA: TGTGCCAGCAGTTTAAATCTAGCTCGGGGAGAGACCCAGTACTTC.

The chain carries TRBV14 and TRBJ1-1; possible D gene TRBD1, 6 bases. Between the trimmed V and J ends, which lost 0 bases and 11 bases, there was a span of 16 bases. There are 14 residues in the CDR3. CDR1 and CDR2 from the germline V gene are SGHDN and FVKESK. The CDR3 reads CASSQDQGLVRAFF. CDR3 DNA: TGTGCCAGCAGCCAAGACCAGGGGTTGGTTCGGGCTTTCTTT.